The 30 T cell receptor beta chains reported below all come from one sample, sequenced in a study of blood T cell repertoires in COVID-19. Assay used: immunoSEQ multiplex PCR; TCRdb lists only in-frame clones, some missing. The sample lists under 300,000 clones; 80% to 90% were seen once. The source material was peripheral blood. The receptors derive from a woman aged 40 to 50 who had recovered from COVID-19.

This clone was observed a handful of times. The DNA for the CDR3 is TGTGCCACCAGCGATAGACAGAGCTCCTACGAGCAGTACTTC. Amino acids: CATSDRQSSYEQYF. The chain combines TRBV15 with TRBJ2-7; D might be TRBD1 (5 bases). V was trimmed by 5 bases and J by 0 bases, leaving 11 bases between them. The CDR3 runs 14 residues. From germline, CDR1 is LNHNV and CDR2 YYDKDF (reference sequence).

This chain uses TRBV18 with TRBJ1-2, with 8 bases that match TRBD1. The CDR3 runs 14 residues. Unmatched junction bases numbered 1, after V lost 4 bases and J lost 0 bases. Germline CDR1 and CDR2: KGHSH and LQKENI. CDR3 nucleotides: TGTGCCAGCTCACTACAGGGGGCTAACTATGGCTACACCTTC. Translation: CASSLQGANYGYTF.

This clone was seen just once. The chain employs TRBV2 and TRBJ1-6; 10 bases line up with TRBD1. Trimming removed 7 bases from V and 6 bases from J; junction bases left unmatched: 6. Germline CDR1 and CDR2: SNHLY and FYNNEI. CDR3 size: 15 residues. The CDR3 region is CASITDRGGNSPLHF. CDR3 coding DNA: TGTGCCAGCATTACGGACAGGGGGGGTAATTCACCCCTCCACTTT.

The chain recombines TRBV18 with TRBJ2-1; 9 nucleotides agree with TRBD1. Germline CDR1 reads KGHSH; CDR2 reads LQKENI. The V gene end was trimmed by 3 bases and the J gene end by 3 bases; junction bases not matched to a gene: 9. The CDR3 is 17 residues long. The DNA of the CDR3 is TGTGCCAGCTCACCTTTCCGGGGGACAGGGAGCTACAATGAGCAGTTCTTC. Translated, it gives CASSPFRGTGSYNEQFF. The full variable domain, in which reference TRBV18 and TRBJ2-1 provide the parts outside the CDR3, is NAGVMQNPRHLVRRRGQEARLRCSPMKGHSHVYWYRQLPEEGLKFMVYLQKENIIDESGMPKERFSAEFPKEGPSILRIQQVVRGDSAAYFCASSPFRGTGSYNEQFFGPGTRLTVL.

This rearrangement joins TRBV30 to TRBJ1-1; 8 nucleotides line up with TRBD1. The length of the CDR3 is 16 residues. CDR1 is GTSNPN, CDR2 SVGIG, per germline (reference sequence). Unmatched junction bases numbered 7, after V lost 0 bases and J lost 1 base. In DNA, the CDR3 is TGTGCCTGGAGTGTCCCCCTGGGACAGGAGAACACTGAAGCTTTCTTT. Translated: CAWSVPLGQENTEAFF.

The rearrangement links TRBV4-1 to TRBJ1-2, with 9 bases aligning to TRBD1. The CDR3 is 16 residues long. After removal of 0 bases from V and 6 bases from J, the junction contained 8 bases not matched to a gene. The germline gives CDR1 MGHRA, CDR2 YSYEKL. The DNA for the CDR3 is TGCGCCAGCAGCCAAGATGGCACAGGGGGCGCAGATGGCTACACCTTC. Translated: CASSQDGTGGADGYTF.

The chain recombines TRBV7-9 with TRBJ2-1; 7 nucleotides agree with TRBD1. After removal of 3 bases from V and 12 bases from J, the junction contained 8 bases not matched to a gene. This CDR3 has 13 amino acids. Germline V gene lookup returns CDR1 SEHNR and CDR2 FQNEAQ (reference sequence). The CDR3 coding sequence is TGTGCCAGCAGCTTCCCTTCGACAGGGTGGCAGTTCTTC. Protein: CASSFPSTGWQFF.

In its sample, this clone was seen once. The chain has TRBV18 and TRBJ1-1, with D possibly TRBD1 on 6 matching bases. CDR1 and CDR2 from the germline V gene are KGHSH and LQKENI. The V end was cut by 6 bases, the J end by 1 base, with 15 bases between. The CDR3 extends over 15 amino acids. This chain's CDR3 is CASSQGSDRNTEAFF. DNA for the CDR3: TGTGCCAGCTCGCAAGGATCGGACAGGAACACTGAAGCTTTCTTT.

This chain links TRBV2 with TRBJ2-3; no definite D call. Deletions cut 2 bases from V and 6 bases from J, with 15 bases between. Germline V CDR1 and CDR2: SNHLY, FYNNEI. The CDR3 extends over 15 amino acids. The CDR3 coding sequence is TGTGCCAGCAGTGAATTACGGTCCGTCGTGGATACGCAGTATTTT. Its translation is CASSELRSVVDTQYF.

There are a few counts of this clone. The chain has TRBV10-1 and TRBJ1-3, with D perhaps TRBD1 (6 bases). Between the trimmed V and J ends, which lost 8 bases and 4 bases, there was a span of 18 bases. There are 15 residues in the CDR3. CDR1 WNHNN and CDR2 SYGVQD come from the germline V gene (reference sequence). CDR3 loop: CASGTGTGTGNTIYF. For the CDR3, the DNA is TGCGCCAGCGGAACCGGGACCGGGACAGGAAACACCATATATTTT.

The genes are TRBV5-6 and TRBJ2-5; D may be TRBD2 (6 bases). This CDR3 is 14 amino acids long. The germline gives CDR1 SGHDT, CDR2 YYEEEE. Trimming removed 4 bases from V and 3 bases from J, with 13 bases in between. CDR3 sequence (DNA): TGTGCCAGCAGCGGAGGCGGGGTAAAAGAGACCCAGTACTTC. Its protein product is CASSGGGVKETQYF. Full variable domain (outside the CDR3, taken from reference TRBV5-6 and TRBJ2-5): DAGVTQSPTHLIKTRGQQVTLRCSPKSGHDTVSWYQQALGQGPQFIFQYYEEEERQRGNFPDRFSGHQFPNYSSELNVNALLLGDSALYLCASSGGGVKETQYFGPGTRLLVL.

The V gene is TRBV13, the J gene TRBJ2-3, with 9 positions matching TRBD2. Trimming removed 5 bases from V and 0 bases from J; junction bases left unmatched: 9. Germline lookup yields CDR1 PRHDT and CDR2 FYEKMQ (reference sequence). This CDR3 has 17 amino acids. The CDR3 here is CASSPQRLAESTDTQYF. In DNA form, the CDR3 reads TGTGCCAGCAGCCCGCAGCGACTAGCGGAAAGCACAGATACGCAGTATTTT. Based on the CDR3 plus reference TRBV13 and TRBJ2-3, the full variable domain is AAGVIQSPRHLIKEKRETATLKCYPIPRHDTVYWYQQGPGQDPQFLISFYEKMQSDKGSIPDRFSAQQFSDYHSELNMSSLELGDSALYFCASSPQRLAESTDTQYFGPGTRLTVL.

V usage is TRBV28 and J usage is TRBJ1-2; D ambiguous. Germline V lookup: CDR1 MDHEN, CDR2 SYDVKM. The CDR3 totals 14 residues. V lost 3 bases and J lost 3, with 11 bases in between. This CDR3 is CASSLIATYYGYTF. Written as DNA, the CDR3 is TGTGCCAGCAGTTTGATCGCCACATACTATGGCTACACCTTC.

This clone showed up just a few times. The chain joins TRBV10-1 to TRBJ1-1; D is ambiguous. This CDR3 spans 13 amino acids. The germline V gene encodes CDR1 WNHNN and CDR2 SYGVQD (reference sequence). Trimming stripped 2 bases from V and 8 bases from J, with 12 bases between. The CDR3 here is CASSESGRGEAFF. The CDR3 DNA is TGCGCCAGCAGTGAGAGTGGTCGGGGAGAAGCTTTCTTT.

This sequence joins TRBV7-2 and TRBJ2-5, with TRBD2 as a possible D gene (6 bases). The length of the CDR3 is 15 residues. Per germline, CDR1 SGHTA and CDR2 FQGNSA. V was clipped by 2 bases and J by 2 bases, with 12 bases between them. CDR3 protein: CASSLQGGEQETQYF. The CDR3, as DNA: TGTGCCAGCAGCTTACAGGGAGGTGAACAAGAGACCCAGTACTTC. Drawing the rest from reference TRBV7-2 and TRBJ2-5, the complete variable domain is GAGVSQSPSNKVTEKGKDVELRCDPISGHTALYWYRQSLGQGLEFLIYFQGNSAPDKSGLPSDRFSAERTGGSVSTLTIQRTQQEDSAVYLCASSLQGGEQETQYFGPGTRLLVL.

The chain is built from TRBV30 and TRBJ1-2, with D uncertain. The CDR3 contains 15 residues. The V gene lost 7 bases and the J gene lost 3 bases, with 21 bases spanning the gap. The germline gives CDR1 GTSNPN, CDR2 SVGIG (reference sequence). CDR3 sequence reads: CASHRTAGGDYGYTF. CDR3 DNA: TGTGCCTCCCATAGGACGGCGGGAGGCGACTATGGCTACACCTTC.

CDR3: CASSEEGDNNQPQHF. The DNA of the CDR3 is TGTGCCAGCAGTGAAGAAGGCGACAACAATCAGCCCCAGCATTTT. The chain employs TRBV6-1 and TRBJ1-5; D gene unclear. This CDR3 is built from 15 residues. The germline CDR1 and CDR2 sequences are MNHNS and SASEGT. Trimming stripped 1 base from V and 3 bases from J, with 10 bases between.

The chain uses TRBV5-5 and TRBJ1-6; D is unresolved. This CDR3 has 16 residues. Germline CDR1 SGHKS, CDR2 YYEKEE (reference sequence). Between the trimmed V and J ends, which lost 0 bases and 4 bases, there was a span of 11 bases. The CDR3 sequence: CASSLVAKTYNSPLHF. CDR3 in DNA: TGTGCCAGCAGCTTGGTGGCTAAGACATATAATTCACCCCTCCACTTT.

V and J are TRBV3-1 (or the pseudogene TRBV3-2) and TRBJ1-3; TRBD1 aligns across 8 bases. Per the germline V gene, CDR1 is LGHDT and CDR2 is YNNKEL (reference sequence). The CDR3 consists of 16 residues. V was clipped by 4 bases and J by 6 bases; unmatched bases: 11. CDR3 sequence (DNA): TGTGCCAGCAGCCGAAGATCAGGACAGGGCGAAAACACCATATATTTT. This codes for CASSRRSGQGENTIYF.

CDR3 sequence: CASQTQGATGELFF. CDR3 DNA sequence: TGTGCCAGCCAAACACAGGGGGCCACCGGGGAGCTGTTTTTT. The chain has TRBV2 and TRBJ2-2; TRBD1 agrees at 9 bases. The V gene end was trimmed by 8 bases and the J gene end by 4 bases; junction bases not matched to a gene: 5. The CDR3 has 14 residues. Germline assignment: CDR1 SNHLY and CDR2 FYNNEI.

The CDR3 reads CASSEARSGNEKLFF. The CDR3 nucleotides are TGTGCCAGCAGTGAAGCGCGCAGCGGTAATGAAAAACTGTTTTTT. The chain carries TRBV2 and TRBJ1-4, with D uncertain. The germline V and J ends were trimmed by 0 bases and 4 bases, with 9 bases remaining between them. This CDR3 contains 15 residues. Looked up from germline, CDR1 is SNHLY and CDR2 is FYNNEI.

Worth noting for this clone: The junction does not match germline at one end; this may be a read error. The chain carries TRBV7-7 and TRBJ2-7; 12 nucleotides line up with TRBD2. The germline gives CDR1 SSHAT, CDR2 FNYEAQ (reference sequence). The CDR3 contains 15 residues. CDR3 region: CASSPGLAGYHEQYF. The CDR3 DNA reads TGTGCTAGCAGCCCAGGACTAGCGGGGTATCACGAGCAGTACTTC.

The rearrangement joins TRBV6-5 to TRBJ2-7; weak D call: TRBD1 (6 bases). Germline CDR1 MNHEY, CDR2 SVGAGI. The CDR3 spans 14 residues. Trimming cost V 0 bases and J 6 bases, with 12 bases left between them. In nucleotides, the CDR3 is TGTGCCAGCAGTTACTCAAACACAGGGATCGAGCAGTACTTC. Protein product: CASSYSNTGIEQYF.

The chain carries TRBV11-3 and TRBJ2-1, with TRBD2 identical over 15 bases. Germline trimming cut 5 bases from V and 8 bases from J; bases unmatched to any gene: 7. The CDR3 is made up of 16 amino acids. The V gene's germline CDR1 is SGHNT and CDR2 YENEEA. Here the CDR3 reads CASSTRTSGGAYEQFF. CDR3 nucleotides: TGTGCCAGCAGCACTCGGACTAGCGGGGGGGCCTATGAGCAGTTCTTC.

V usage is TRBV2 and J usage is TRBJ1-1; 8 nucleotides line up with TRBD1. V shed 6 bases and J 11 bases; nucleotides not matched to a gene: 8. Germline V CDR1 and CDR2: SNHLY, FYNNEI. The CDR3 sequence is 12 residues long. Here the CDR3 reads CASRPDGQGAFF. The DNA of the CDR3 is TGTGCCAGCAGGCCAGACGGACAGGGTGCTTTCTTT.

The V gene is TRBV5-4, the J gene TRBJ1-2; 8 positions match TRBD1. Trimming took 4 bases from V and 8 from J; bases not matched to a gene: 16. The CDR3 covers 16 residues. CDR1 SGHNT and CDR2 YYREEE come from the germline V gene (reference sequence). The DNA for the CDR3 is TGTGCCAGCAGCCTACGCCGGGACAGGTGGGAGGAGGGCTACACCTTC. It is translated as CASSLRRDRWEEGYTF.

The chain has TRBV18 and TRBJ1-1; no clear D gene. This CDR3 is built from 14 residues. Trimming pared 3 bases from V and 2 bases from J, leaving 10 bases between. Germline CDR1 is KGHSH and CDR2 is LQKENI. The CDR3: CASSPDEDNTEAFF. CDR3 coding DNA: TGTGCCAGCTCACCCGACGAGGATAACACTGAAGCTTTCTTT.

This CDR3 reads CASSFVGGGNQETQYF. As DNA, the CDR3 is TGTGCCAGCAGCTTTGTGGGCGGGGGGAACCAAGAGACCCAGTACTTC. The rearrangement links TRBV7-2 to TRBJ2-5, with 8 bases identical to TRBD2. The CDR3 sequence is 16 residues long. Germline values: CDR1 SGHTA, CDR2 FQGNSA. J was trimmed by 0 bases and V by 3 bases; bases with no gene match: 6.

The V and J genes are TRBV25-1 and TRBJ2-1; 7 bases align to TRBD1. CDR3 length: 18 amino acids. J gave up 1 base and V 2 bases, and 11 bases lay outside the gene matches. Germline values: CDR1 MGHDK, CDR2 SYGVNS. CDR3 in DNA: TGTGCCAGCAGTGAAAGCGTCTTCATGACAGGGTCCTACAATGAGCAGTTCTTC. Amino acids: CASSESVFMTGSYNEQFF.

CDR3 amino acids: CASQPTDRVKETQYF. The CDR3 DNA follows: TGTGCCAGCCAACCGACAGACAGGGTAAAAGAGACCCAGTACTTC. V is TRBV28 and J is TRBJ2-5, with 7 positions matching TRBD1. The CDR3 is 15 amino acids. Looked up from germline, CDR1 is MDHEN and CDR2 is SYDVKM. Trimming cost V 8 bases and J 3 bases; bases outside gene matches: 12.